This passage covers 29 T cell receptor beta chains from one sample sequenced in a study of T cells in Graves' hyperthyroidism and ophthalmopathy. Template material for amplifying TCR beta CDR3 regions consisted of RNA transcripts. First-round RT-PCR of the TCR CDR3 relied on the HTBI primer set. Via MiXCR, TCRdb re-called the multiplex PCR reads, giving one row per CDR3 protein. The repertoire holds approximately 210,000 distinct CDR3 sequences, with 15% to 20% as singletons. The sample comprised blood. Every receptor here comes from a man between 50 and 59 years old with Graves' hyperthyroidism.

Comment on this clonotype: A much larger clone differs by one base, so this may be a read error. The chain combines TRBV5-1 with TRBJ2-1, with unresolved D. The CDR3 contains 16 residues. The germline V gene encodes CDR1 SGHRS and CDR2 YFSETQ. The CDR3 loop reads CASSLAATQNYNGQSF. The DNA for the CDR3 is TGCGCCAGCAGCTTGGCGGCGACACAAAACTACAATGGGCAGTCCTTC.

This clonotype showed up just a few times. The rearrangement uses TRBV19 and TRBJ2-5; D possibly matches TRBD1 or TRBD2 (7 bases each). This CDR3 spans 15 amino acids. V was cut by 2 bases and J by 2 bases, with 12 bases left in between. Germline loops: CDR1 LNHDA, CDR2 SQIVND (reference sequence). This CDR3 reads CASSISQGGQETQYF. Here the CDR3 DNA reads TGTGCCAGTAGTATAAGTCAGGGGGGGCAAGAGACCCAGTACTTC.

This clonotype was recorded at least ten times. This chain links TRBV11-2 with TRBJ2-7; 9 bases are a match to TRBD2. CDR1 is SGHAT, CDR2 FQNNGV, per germline. V lost 5 bases, J lost 8 bases, and 10 bases stayed unmatched. The CDR3 runs to 14 residues. CDR3 sequence (DNA): TGTGCCAGCAGCGGGGTCCTAGCGGGGCGTAAGCAGTACTTC. Translated: CASSGVLAGRKQYF.

In its sample, this clonotype was seen many times. The chain carries TRBV12-3 or TRBV12-4 and TRBJ2-1, with TRBD2 identical over 10 bases. V gave up 5 bases and J gave up 7 bases; unmatched junction bases: 14. The CDR3 extends over 17 amino acids. CDR3 residues: CASSLTPAGGPRNEQFF. CDR3 sequence (DNA): TGTGCCAGCAGTCTTACCCCAGCGGGAGGGCCCAGGAATGAGCAGTTCTTC.

This clonotype has ten or more counts. The chain carries TRBV14 and TRBJ1-1; D unresolved. The V end lost 2 bases, the J end lost 3 bases, and 16 bases lay between the germline ends. Germline-derived CDR1 and CDR2 are SGHDN and FVKESK. The length of the CDR3 is 16 residues. The chain's CDR3 is CASSQRKGSGDTEAFF. The CDR3 DNA reads as TGTGCCAGCAGCCAACGTAAAGGGTCCGGGGACACTGAAGCTTTCTTT.

The chain joins TRBV12-3 or TRBV12-4 to TRBJ2-1; 7 nucleotides line up with TRBD1. The CDR3 has 14 residues. J lost 8 bases, V lost 0 bases, and 4 bases had no gene match. CDR3 loop: CASSLAGGADEQFF. In nucleotides, the CDR3 is TGTGCCAGCAGTTTAGCAGGGGGCGCGGATGAGCAGTTCTTC.

This clonotype was seen a handful of times. The junction does not match germline at one end; this may be a read error. The chain has TRBV2 and TRBJ2-3, with 7 bases matching TRBD1. The CDR3 spans 12 residues. Germline CDR1 reads SNHLY; CDR2 reads FYNNEI. The CDR3 protein is CASSGGTDMQYF. In nucleotides, the CDR3 is TGTGCCAGCAGTGGGGGGACAGATATGCAGTATTTT.

The V call is TRBV28, the J call TRBJ1-1; the match to TRBD1 covers 8 bases. CDR1 is MDHEN and CDR2 is SYDVKM in the germline V gene. The CDR3 loop spans 14 amino acids. The V gene end was trimmed by 6 bases and the J gene end by 8 bases; junction bases not matched to a gene: 11. The CDR3, as DNA: TGTGCCAGCAGCTCGGACAGGGCAATCGCCGAAGCTTTCTTT. This translates into CASSSDRAIAEAFF.

J is TRBJ1-6 and V is TRBV28, with a weak D call TRBD1 (5 bases). The CDR3 runs 14 residues. The germline V gene has CDR1 MDHEN and CDR2 SYDVKM. Trimming took off 6 bases at V and 7 bases at J, with 13 bases between the two ends. CDR3 sequence reads: CASSRSGRNSPLHF. The CDR3 coding sequence is TGTGCCAGCAGCCGATCAGGGAGAAATTCACCCCTCCACTTT.

In this sample, this clonotype turned up a few times. A read error may explain this, as a much larger clone is one base away. This is likely a read error, given that the CDR3 carries no conserved phenylalanine or tryptophan at its end. This sequence joins TRBV28 and TRBJ2-7; a weak D match, TRBD1 (6 bases). The V gene's germline CDR1 is MDHEN and CDR2 SYDVKM. Trimming pared 5 bases from V and 3 bases from J, leaving 11 bases between. There are 13 residues in the CDR3. This chain's CDR3 is CASSRRTVYEQYL. For the CDR3, the DNA is TGTGCCAGCAGTCGACGGACAGTCTACGAGCAGTACCTC.

This clonotype was observed many times. The chain combines TRBV5-1 with TRBJ2-7; D is possibly TRBD1 (6 bases). The germline V gene encodes CDR1 SGHRS and CDR2 YFSETQ. V dropped 0 bases and J dropped 3 bases, with 13 bases sitting between them. CDR3 length equals 15 residues. The CDR3 nucleotides read TGCGCCAGCAGCTTGGTACCAGGGGATGTCTACGAGCAGTACTTC. Translation gives CASSLVPGDVYEQYF.

This chain connects TRBV6-2 or TRBV6-3 to TRBJ2-2, with TRBD2 matching 7 bases. V shed 6 bases, J shed 4 bases, and the junction held 17 bases outside the gene matches. The CDR3 consists of 18 residues. Germline assignment: CDR1 MNHEY and CDR2 SVGEGT. DNA for the CDR3: TGTGCCAGCAGCCGGACAAGGGAGAGGCGGGAGCTCACCGGGGAGCTGTTTTTT. As protein: CASSRTRERRELTGELFF.

There are many counts of this clonotype. The gene calls are TRBV7-9 and TRBJ2-7; 7 bases are a match to TRBD2. The CDR3 has 15 residues. After removal of 5 bases from V and 4 bases from J, the junction contained 11 bases not matched to a gene. Germline lookup yields CDR1 SEHNR and CDR2 FQNEAQ (reference sequence). In DNA, the CDR3 is TGTGCCAGCAGCCCCACCAACTGGGGGGGGTACGAGCAGTACTTC. Residues: CASSPTNWGGYEQYF. The full variable domain, completed using reference TRBV7-9 and TRBJ2-7, is DTGVSQNPRHKITKRGQNVTFRCDPISEHNRLYWYRQTLGQGPEFLTYFQNEAQLEKSRLLSDRFSAERPKGSFSTLEIQRTEQGDSAMYLCASSPTNWGGYEQYFGPGTRLTVT.

V usage is TRBV7-2 and J usage is TRBJ1-5, with 9 nucleotides matching TRBD1. The CDR3 contains 16 residues. After removal of 4 bases from V and 7 bases from J, the junction contained 11 bases not matched to a gene. Per the germline V gene, CDR1 is SGHTA and CDR2 is FQGNSA. CDR3 bases: TGTGCCAGCAGCTCAATGGGACAGGGTGTTCGGCAGCCCCAGCATTTT. It codes for CASSSMGQGVRQPQHF.

This CDR3 is CASSQVEGRTEAFF. CDR3 coding DNA: TGTGCCAGCAGCCAGGTGGAAGGCAGGACTGAAGCTTTCTTT. The chain employs TRBV4-2 and TRBJ1-1; D is ambiguous. The germline CDR1 and CDR2 sequences are LGHNA and YNFKEQ. V was cut by 3 bases and J by 5 bases, with 13 bases left in between. CDR3 length equals 14 residues.

This chain joins TRBV27 and TRBJ1-1; 8 bases align to TRBD1. V shed 7 bases, J shed 4 bases, and the junction held 8 bases outside the gene matches. This CDR3 spans 14 amino acids. Germline CDR1 reads MNHEY; CDR2 reads SMNVEV (reference sequence). The CDR3 coding sequence is TGTGCCAGCACACAATCCGGGACAGGCACTGAAGCTTTCTTT. Protein product: CASTQSGTGTEAFF.

This clonotype was picked up a small number of times. CDR3 nucleotide sequence: TGCAGTGCTAAGAACCCGGGTATTATGAGCAATCAGCCCCAGCATTTT. Translation gives CSAKNPGIMSNQPQHF. The chain joins TRBV20-1 to TRBJ1-5; the D is unclear. V was cut by 4 bases and J by 1 base, with 17 bases left in between. The germline gives CDR1 DFQATT, CDR2 SNEGSKA (reference sequence). There are 16 residues in the CDR3.

This clonotype was recorded many times. The chain combines TRBV28 with TRBJ2-7, with 9 bases fitting TRBD2. The CDR3 has 17 residues. V shed 6 bases and J 4 bases; nucleotides not matched to a gene: 16. Germline V gene sequence: CDR1 MDHEN, CDR2 SYDVKM. The CDR3 DNA follows: TGTGCCAGCAGACCGGGACTAGCTGTGAGGGGCCGATACGAGCAGTACTTC. Its protein product is CASRPGLAVRGRYEQYF.

In this sample, this clonotype turned up many times. This chain connects TRBV11-2 to TRBJ2-7; D may be TRBD1 (6 bases). The CDR3 has 17 residues. The V gene's germline CDR1 is SGHAT and CDR2 FQNNGV. V was cut by 4 bases and J by 2 bases, with 21 bases left in between. This CDR3 reads CASSWTEAGVPTYEQYF. Here the CDR3 DNA reads TGTGCCAGCAGCTGGACAGAGGCAGGGGTACCAACCTACGAGCAGTACTTC.

This clonotype was found many times. The rearrangement joins TRBV18 to TRBJ2-7; D remains unclear. This CDR3 spans 16 amino acids. The germline gives CDR1 KGHSH, CDR2 LQKENI. Trimming removed 2 bases from V and 2 bases from J, with 16 bases in between. The CDR3 DNA sequence: TGTGCCAGCTCACCAAGTTCTCAGGTCTTTACCTACGAGCAGTACTTC. It yields the protein CASSPSSQVFTYEQYF. The entire variable domain, with the rest obtained from reference TRBV18 and TRBJ2-7, is as follows: NAGVMQNPRHLVRRRGQEARLRCSPMKGHSHVYWYRQLPEEGLKFMVYLQKENIIDESGMPKERFSAEFPKEGPSILRIQQVVRGDSAAYFCASSPSSQVFTYEQYFGPGTRLTVT.

The gene calls are TRBV5-1 and TRBJ2-1; 10 nucleotides align to TRBD2. The CDR3 runs to 13 residues. Germline-derived CDR1 and CDR2 are SGHRS and YFSETQ. V lost 7 bases and J lost 6; bases outside the gene matches: 4. CDR3 loop: CASHKRGGNEQFF. The CDR3 DNA is TGCGCCAGCCACAAGCGGGGGGGCAATGAGCAGTTCTTC.

In this sample, this clonotype turned up a few times. The chain uses TRBV6-5 and TRBJ1-3; D remains ambiguous. V lost 0 bases and J 0 bases, leaving 12 bases between the germline ends. CDR3 length equals 17 residues. Per germline, CDR1 MNHEY and CDR2 SVGAGI. The CDR3 bases are TGTGCCAGCAGTTACTCGACCGTTCTAAGCTCTGGAAACACCATATATTTT. It is translated as CASSYSTVLSSGNTIYF.

This clonotype was seen ten or more times. The chain couples TRBV7-2 to TRBJ2-3; TRBD2 matches at 11 bases. The CDR3 runs to 14 residues. Looked up from germline, CDR1 is SGHTA and CDR2 is FQGNSA. The J segment lost 3 bases and the V segment lost 5 bases, leaving 1 base of the junction unmatched. This CDR3 reads CASSPSGRTDTQYF. In DNA, the CDR3 is TGTGCCAGCAGCCCTAGCGGGAGGACAGATACGCAGTATTTT.

This clonotype has at least ten counts. The chain combines TRBV2 with TRBJ2-3, with a tentative D call TRBD2 (7 bases). Deletions cut 4 bases from V and 7 bases from J, with 15 bases between. The CDR3 is made up of 14 amino acids. CDR1 and CDR2 (germline): SNHLY, FYNNEI. CDR3 nucleotides: TGTGCCAGCAGTGCCCAGGGGAGCGGGAATACGCAGTATTTT. It encodes CASSAQGSGNTQYF.

This clonotype was seen just once. This may arise from a read error, as a much more abundant clone is one base away. In nucleotides, the CDR3 is TGCAGTGCTAGAGAGCAGGGTAGGTCCTACAATGAGCAGTTCTTC. Translating it yields CSAREQGRSYNEQFF. The chain combines TRBV20-1 with TRBJ2-1; the D gene is possibly TRBD1 (5 bases). V was cut by 0 bases and J by 1 base, with 10 bases left in between. Germline CDR1 is DFQATT and CDR2 is SNEGSKA (reference sequence). The CDR3 sequence is 15 residues long.

With regard to this clonotype: A much larger clone differs from this one at a single base, so this may be a read error. The chain couples TRBV7-9 to TRBJ2-1; possibly TRBD2 for D (7 bases). The germline V and J ends were trimmed by 3 bases and 15 bases, with 18 bases remaining between them. Germline V lookup: CDR1 SEHNR, CDR2 FQNEAQ (reference sequence). The CDR3 has 13 amino acids. The CDR3 DNA sequence: TGTGCCAGCAGCTTGGGGGGGCAGACACTCATGTTCTTC. It is translated as CASSLGGQTLMFF.

This sequence joins TRBV14 and TRBJ2-3, with D maybe TRBD2 (5 bases). The CDR3 has 16 amino acids. Trimming stripped 1 base from V and 3 bases from J, with 14 bases between. Germline loops: CDR1 SGHDN, CDR2 FVKESK. CDR3 in amino acids: CASSQAGGFITDTQYF. In nucleotides, the CDR3 is TGTGCCAGCAGCCAAGCTGGAGGATTCATTACAGATACGCAGTATTTT. Supplemented by reference TRBV14 and TRBJ2-3, the full variable domain reads EAGVTQFPSHSVIEKGQTVTLRCDPISGHDNLYWYRRVMGKEIKFLLHFVKESKQDESGMPNNRFLAERTGGTYSTLKVQPAELEDSGVYFCASSQAGGFITDTQYFGPGTRLTVL.

This clonotype came up many times. The V gene is TRBV6-2 or TRBV6-3, the J gene TRBJ2-3; no definite D call. V was clipped by 2 bases and J by 6 bases, with 3 bases between them. This CDR3 comprises 11 residues. Germline-derived CDR1 and CDR2 are MNHEY and SVGEGT. CDR3: CASSYSDTQYF. CDR3 sequence (DNA): TGTGCCAGCAGTTACAGTGATACGCAGTATTTT.

This clonotype has a count of ten or more. The chain joins TRBV7-9 to TRBJ2-5; either TRBD1 or TRBD2 may fit D (6 bases each). Between the trimmed V and J ends, which lost 5 bases and 5 bases, there was a span of 12 bases. Germline loops: CDR1 SEHNR, CDR2 FQNEAQ (reference sequence). The CDR3 length is 13 residues. Here the CDR3 reads CASSRGGLETQYF. DNA for the CDR3: TGTGCCAGCAGCCGAGGGGGGTTGGAGACCCAGTACTTC.